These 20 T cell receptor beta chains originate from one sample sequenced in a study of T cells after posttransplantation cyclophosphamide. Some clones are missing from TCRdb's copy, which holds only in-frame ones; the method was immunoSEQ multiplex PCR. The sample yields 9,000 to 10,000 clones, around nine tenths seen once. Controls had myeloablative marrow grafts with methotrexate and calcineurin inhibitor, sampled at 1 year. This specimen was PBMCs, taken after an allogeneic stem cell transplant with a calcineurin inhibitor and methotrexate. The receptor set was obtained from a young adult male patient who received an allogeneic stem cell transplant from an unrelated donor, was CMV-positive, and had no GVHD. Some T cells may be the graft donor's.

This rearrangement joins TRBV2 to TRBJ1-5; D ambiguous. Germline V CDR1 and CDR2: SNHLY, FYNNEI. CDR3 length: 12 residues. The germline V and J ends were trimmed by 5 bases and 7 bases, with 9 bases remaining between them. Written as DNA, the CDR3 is TGTGCCAGCAGTCGCGGGAGACAGCCCCAGCATTTT. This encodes CASSRGRQPQHF.

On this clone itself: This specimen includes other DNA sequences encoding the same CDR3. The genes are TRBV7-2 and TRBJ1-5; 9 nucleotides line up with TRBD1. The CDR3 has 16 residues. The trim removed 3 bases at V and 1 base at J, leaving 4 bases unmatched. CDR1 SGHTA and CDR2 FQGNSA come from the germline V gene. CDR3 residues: CASSFYRGLSNQPQHF. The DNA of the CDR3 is TGTGCCAGCAGCTTTTACAGGGGGCTGAGCAATCAGCCCCAGCATTTT.

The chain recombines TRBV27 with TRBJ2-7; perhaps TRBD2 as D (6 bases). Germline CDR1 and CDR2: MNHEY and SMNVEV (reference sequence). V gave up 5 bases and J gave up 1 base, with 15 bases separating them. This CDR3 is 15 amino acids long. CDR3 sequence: CASSPKGTGSYEQYF. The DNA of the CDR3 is TGTGCCAGCAGTCCCAAGGGGACTGGTTCCTACGAGCAGTACTTC.

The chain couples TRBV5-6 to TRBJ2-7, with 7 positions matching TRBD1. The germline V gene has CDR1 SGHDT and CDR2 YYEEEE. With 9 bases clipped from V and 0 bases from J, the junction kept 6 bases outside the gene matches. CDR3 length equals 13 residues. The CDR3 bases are TGTGCCACCGCAACAGGGGACTCCTACGAGCAGTACTTC. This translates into CATATGDSYEQYF.

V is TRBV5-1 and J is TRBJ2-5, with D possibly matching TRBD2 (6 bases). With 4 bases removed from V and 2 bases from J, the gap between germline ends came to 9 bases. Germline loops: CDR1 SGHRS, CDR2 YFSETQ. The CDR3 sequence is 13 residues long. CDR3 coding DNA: TGCGCCAGCAGCACCGGGACTCAAGAGACCCAGTACTTC. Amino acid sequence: CASSTGTQETQYF.

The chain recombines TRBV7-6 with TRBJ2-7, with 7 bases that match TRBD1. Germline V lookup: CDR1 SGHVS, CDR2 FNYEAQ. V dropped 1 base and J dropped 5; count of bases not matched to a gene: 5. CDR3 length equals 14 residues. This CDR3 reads CASSLVRGTNEQYF. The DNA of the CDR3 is TGTGCCAGCAGCTTAGTCAGGGGGACCAACGAGCAGTACTTC.

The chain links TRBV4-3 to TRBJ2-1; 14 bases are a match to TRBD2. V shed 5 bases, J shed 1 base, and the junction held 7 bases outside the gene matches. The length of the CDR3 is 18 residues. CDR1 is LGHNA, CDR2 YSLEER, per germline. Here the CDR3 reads CASSKGLAGAISYNEQFF. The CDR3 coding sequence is TGCGCCAGCAGCAAGGGACTAGCGGGAGCTATATCCTACAATGAGCAGTTCTTC.

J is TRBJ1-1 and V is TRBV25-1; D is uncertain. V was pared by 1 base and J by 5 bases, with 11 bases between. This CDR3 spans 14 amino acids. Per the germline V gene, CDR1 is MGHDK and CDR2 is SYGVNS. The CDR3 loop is CASSESVGRTEAFF. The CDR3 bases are TGTGCCAGCAGTGAATCTGTAGGGAGGACTGAAGCTTTCTTT.

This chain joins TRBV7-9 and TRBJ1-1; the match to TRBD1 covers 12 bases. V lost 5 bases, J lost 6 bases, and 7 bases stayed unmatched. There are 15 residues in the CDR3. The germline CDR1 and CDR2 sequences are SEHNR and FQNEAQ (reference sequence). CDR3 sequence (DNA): TGTGCCAGCAGCCCCCCCGGGACAGGGGGCTCTGAAGCTTTCTTT. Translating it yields CASSPPGTGGSEAFF.

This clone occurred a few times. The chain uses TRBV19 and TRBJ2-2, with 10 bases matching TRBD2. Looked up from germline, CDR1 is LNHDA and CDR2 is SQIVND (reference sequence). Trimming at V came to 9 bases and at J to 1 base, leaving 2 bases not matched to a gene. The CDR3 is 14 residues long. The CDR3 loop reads CASGLAENTGELFF. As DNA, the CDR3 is TGTGCCAGCGGACTAGCGGAGAACACCGGGGAGCTGTTTTTT.

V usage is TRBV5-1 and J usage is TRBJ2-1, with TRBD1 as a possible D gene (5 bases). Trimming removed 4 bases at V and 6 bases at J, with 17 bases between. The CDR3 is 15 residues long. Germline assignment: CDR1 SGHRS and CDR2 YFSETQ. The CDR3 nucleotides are TGCGCCAGCAGCGTTGATATGGGGCGGTTCAATGAGCAGTTCTTC. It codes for CASSVDMGRFNEQFF.

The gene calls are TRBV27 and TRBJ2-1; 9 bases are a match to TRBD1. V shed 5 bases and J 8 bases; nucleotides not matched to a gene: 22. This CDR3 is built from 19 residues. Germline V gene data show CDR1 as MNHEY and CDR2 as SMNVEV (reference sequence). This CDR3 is CASSAAITGGTSLYHEQFF. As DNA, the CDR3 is TGTGCCAGCAGTGCCGCGATAACAGGGGGCACTAGCTTGTACCATGAGCAGTTCTTC.

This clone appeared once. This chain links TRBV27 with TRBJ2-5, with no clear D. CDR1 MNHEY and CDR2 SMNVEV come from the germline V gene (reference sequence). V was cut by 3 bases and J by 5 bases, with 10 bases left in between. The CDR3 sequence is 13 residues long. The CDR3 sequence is CASSFTPGETQYF. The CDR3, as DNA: TGTGCCAGCAGTTTTACTCCCGGGGAGACCCAGTACTTC.

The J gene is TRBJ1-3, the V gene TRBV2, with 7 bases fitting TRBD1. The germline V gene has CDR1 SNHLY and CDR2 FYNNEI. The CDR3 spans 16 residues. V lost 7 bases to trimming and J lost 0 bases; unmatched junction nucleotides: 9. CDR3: CASILQGSFSGNTIYF. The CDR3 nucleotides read TGTGCCAGCATCCTACAGGGGTCGTTCTCTGGAAACACCATATATTTT. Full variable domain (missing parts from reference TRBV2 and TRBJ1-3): EPEVTQTPSHQVTQMGQEVILRCVPISNHLYFYWYRQILGQKVEFLVSFYNNEISEKSEIFDDQFSVERPDGSNFTLKIRSTKLEDSAMYFCASILQGSFSGNTIYFGEGSWLTVV.

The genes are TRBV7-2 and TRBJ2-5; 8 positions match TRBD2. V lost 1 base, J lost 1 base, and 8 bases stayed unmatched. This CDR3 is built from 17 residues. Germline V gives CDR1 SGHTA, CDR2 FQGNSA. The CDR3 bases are TGTGCCAGCAGCTTAGGGTCTAGCGGGCCGATCCAAGAGACCCAGTACTTC. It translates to CASSLGSSGPIQETQYF. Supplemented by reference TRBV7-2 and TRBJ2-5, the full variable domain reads GAGVSQSPSNKVTEKGKDVELRCDPISGHTALYWYRQSLGQGLEFLIYFQGNSAPDKSGLPSDRFSAERTGGSVSTLTIQRTQQEDSAVYLCASSLGSSGPIQETQYFGPGTRLLVL.

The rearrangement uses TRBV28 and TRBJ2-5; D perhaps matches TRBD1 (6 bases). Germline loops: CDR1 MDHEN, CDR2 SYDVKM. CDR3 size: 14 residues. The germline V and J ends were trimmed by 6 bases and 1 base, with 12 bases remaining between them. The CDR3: CASRNTGLQETQYF. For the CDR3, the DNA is TGTGCCAGCAGAAATACAGGGCTCCAAGAGACCCAGTACTTC. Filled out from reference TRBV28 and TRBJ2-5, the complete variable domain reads DVKVTQSSRYLVKRTGEKVFLECVQDMDHENMFWYRQDPGLGLRLIYFSYDVKMKEKGDIPEGYSVSREKKERFSLILESASTNQTSMYLCASRNTGLQETQYFGPGTRLLVL.

DNA of the CDR3: TGTGCCAGCAGTTCTAGGACAGGGTCTAATGAAAAACTGTTTTTT. Translating it yields CASSSRTGSNEKLFF. The gene calls are TRBV27 and TRBJ1-4, with TRBD1 matching over 8 bases. Germline trimming cut 4 bases from V and 3 bases from J; bases unmatched to any gene: 4. From germline, CDR1 is MNHEY and CDR2 SMNVEV (reference sequence). The CDR3 runs to 15 residues.

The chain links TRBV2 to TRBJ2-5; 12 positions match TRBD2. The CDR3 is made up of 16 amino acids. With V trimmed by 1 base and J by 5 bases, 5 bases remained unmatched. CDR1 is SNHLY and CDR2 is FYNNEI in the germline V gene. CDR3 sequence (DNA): TGTGCCAGCAGTGAAGTTTCTAGCGGGAGGGGGGAGACCCAGTACTTC. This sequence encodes CASSEVSSGRGETQYF.

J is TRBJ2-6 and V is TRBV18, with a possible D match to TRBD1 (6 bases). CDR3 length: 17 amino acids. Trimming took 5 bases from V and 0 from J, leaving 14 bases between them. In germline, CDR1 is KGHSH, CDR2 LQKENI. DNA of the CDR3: TGTGCCAGCTCAACCCCAGGGGTCTCCTCTGGGGCCAACGTCCTGACTTTC. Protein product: CASSTPGVSSGANVLTF. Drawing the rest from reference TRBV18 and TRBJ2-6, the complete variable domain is NAGVMQNPRHLVRRRGQEARLRCSPMKGHSHVYWYRQLPEEGLKFMVYLQKENIIDESGMPKERFSAEFPKEGPSILRIQQVVRGDSAAYFCASSTPGVSSGANVLTFGAGSRLTVL.

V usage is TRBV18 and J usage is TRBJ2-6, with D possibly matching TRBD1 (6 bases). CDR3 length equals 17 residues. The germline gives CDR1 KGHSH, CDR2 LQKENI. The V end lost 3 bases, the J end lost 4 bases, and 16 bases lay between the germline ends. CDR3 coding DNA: TGTGCCAGCTCACCGACAGGCGTAACGGGGGGGGCCAACGTCCTGACTTTC. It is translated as CASSPTGVTGGANVLTF.